This TCR beta chain derives from a study of beta chain features in type 1 diabetes. Study in general: Patients were similar to healthy donors in age and gender (as well as in cell yields).

Overall study findings and caveats: Any PCR bias toward short templates would affect both groups alike. There was a moderate but significant shortening of TCRB CDR3s in all four CD4+ subsets of Type 1 diabetes patients. The study found fewer insertions and more deletions at VDJ junctions in type 1 diabetes patients.

A sort by CD45RO/CCR7/CD25/CD127/CD95/CD27 yielded CD4+ naive, central memory, regulatory and stem cell-like memory cells. Expressed TCRB transcripts were sequenced, since all the RNA that had been isolated was reverse transcribed. Clones were sequenced by immunoSEQ multiplex PCR, and TCRdb holds only the in-frame ones, with some missing. The sample lists 600,000 to 700,000 clones; around 12% were seen once. This clone showed up just a few times. Its antigen is as yet unknown. Germline CDR1 is MDHEN and CDR2 is SYDVKM. V was clipped by 4 bases and J by 4 bases, with 16 bases between them. The CDR3 contains 15 residues.

The V and J genes are TRBV28 and TRBJ1-2, with a possible D match to TRBD1 (6 bases). The receptor was isolated from a man younger than 45 with type 1 diabetes. The sample was naive CD4+ T cells from blood. The CDR3 is CASSSTGSISYGYTF. The CDR3 nucleotides are TGTGCCAGCAGTTCCACAGGGTCCATTTCCTATGGCTACACCTTC.